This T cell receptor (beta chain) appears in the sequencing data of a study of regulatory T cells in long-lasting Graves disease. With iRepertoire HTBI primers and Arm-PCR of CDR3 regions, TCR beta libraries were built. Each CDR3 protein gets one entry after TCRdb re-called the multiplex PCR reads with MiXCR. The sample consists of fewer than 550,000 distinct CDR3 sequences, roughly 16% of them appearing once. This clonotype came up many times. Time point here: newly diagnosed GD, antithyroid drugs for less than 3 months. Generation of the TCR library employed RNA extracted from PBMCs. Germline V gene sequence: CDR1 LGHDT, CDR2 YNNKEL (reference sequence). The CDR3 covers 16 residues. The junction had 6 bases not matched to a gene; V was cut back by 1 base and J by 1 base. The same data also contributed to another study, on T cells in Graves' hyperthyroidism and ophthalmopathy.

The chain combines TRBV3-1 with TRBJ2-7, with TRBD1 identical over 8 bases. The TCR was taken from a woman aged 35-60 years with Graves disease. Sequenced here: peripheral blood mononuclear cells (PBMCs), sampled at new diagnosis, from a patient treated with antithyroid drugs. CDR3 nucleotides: TGTGCCAGCAGCCAAGCGAGACAGGGGCGATCCTACGAGCAGTACTTC. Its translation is CASSQARQGRSYEQYF.